This T cell receptor beta chain is drawn from a study of human T cells and chemical hapten exposure. CDR3 length: 12 residues. Germline CDR1 reads SNHLY; CDR2 reads FYNNEI. V was trimmed by 9 bases and J by 4 bases, leaving 7 bases between them. TCRdb re-called the RACE reads through MiXCR, storing one row per CDR3 protein. Among 30,000 to 50,000 distinct CDR3 sequences listed, about 13% were seen once. This sample's time point: patch test 3, about 24 weeks after DPC sensitization. This sample's treatment: therapeutic diphenylcyclopropenone sensitization with weekly scalp DPC. The study extracted total RNA from unfractionated whole blood. The table lists this clonotype with a few counts.

Specimen: whole blood, collected in connection with sensitization to the hapten diphenylcyclopropenone (DPC). The TCR sequence derives from a woman in her forties with alopecia areata. Some clones in this sample may be carry-over from other donors' samples. V and J are TRBV2 and TRBJ1-6; no definite D call. The CDR3, as DNA: TGTGCCAGTACAGCGTATAATTCACCCCTCCACTTT. The encoded protein is CASTAYNSPLHF.